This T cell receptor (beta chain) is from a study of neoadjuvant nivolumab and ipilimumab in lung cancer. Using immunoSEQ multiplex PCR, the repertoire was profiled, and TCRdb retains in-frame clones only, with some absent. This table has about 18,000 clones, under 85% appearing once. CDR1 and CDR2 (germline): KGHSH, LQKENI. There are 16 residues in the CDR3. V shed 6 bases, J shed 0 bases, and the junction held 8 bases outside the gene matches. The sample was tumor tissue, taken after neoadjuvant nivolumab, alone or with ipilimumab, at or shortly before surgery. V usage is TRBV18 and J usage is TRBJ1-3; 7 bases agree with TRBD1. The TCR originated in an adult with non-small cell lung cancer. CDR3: CASSRIRGLSGNTIYF. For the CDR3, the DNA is TGTGCCAGCTCTCGAATAAGGGGGCTCTCTGGAAACACCATATATTTT.